This T cell receptor beta chain was captured in a study of blood T cell repertoires in COVID-19. The length of the CDR3 is 15 residues. V lost 6 bases, J lost 5 bases, and 6 bases stayed unmatched. Germline lookup yields CDR1 MNHEY and CDR2 SVGAGI. The repertoire was sequenced with immunoSEQ multiplex PCR; TCRdb's copy has only in-frame clones and lacks some. The table has some 300,000 clones, 86% seen once. The receptor was isolated from an older woman with COVID-19, enrolled during active disease. The chain recombines TRBV6-5 with TRBJ2-1; 11 bases match TRBD2. The specimen was peripheral blood. CDR3 sequence (DNA): TGTGCCAGCAGGCCGGGACTAGCGGCCCACAATGAGCAGTTCTTC. This gives the protein CASRPGLAAHNEQFF.